Listed below are T cell receptor beta chains from one sample, sequenced in a study of CD4 and CD8 cells across lung adenocarcinoma regions. TCRdb recomputed calls from the PCR reads with MiXCR, one row per CDR3 protein. The table lists tens of thousands of distinct CDR3 sequences, approximately 50% of them singletons, with 24% in the top ten. What was sequenced was CD8+ T cells from the center of a lung tumor. The receptors derive from a female donor with lung adenocarcinoma. The CD4 and CD8 labels of this study may be unreliable. CDR3s include the opening cysteine and the closing phenylalanine or tryptophan. Fields, in order: clone size, J gene, V gene, D gene, CDR3 protein, CDR3 DNA. D genes are given only for firm matches. The size field is filled for only some rows; it gives once, few, many or a size class.

clone_size: .
j_call: TRBJ2-3
v_call: TRBV6-1
d_call: .
cdr3_aa: CASKISSTDTQYF
cdr3_nt: TGTGCCAGCAAGATCTCTAGCACAGATACGCAGTATTTT

clone_size: .
j_call: TRBJ1-4
v_call: TRBV10-1
d_call: TRBD1
cdr3_aa: CASSESRTGGLGEKLFF
cdr3_nt: TGCGCCAGCAGTGAGTCACGGACAGGGGGCTTGGGTGAAAAACTGTTTTTT

clone_size: .
j_call: TRBJ2-4
v_call: TRBV6-1
d_call: .
cdr3_aa: CASSEQRSSDIQYF
cdr3_nt: TGTGCCAGCAGTGAACAGAGGTCATCAGATATTCAGTATTTC

clone_size: .
j_call: TRBJ2-2
v_call: TRBV9
d_call: .
cdr3_aa: CASSVEGRGTGELFF
cdr3_nt: TGTGCCAGCAGCGTAGAGGGGCGAGGTACCGGGGAGCTGTTTTTT

clone_size: .
j_call: TRBJ2-2
v_call: TRBV9
d_call: .
cdr3_aa: CASSARDVGAGALYF
cdr3_nt: .

clone_size: many
j_call: TRBJ2-1
v_call: TRBV6-1
d_call: TRBD2
cdr3_aa: CASSLAGLAGRVEQFF
cdr3_nt: TGTGCCAGCAGCCTCGCTGGACTAGCGGGACGTGTTGAGCAGTTCTTC

clone_size: medium-sized
j_call: TRBJ2-3
v_call: TRBV6-1
d_call: TRBD2
cdr3_aa: CASWSGGFGTDTQYF
cdr3_nt: TGTGCCAGTTGGTCGGGGGGGTTTGGCACAGATACGCAGTATTTT

clone_size: few
j_call: TRBJ2-5
v_call: TRBV6-1
d_call: TRBD2
cdr3_aa: CASSTSLGGGPPQETQYF
cdr3_nt: TGTGCCAGCAGCACGTCCCTCGGCGGGGGGCCGCCCCAAGAGACCCAGTACTTC

clone_size: .
j_call: TRBJ2-7
v_call: TRBV10-2
d_call: .
cdr3_aa: CASRGRGAGDTQYF
cdr3_nt: TGCGCCAGCAGGGGGAGGGGGGCGGGAGATACGCAGTACTTC

clone_size: many
j_call: TRBJ2-1
v_call: TRBV28
d_call: .
cdr3_aa: CASTWVGNEQFF
cdr3_nt: TGTGCCAGCACCTGGGTGGGGAATGAGCAGTTCTTC

clone_size: once
j_call: TRBJ2-7
v_call: TRBV4-1
d_call: TRBD1
cdr3_aa: CASSQLPGQGTREQYF
cdr3_nt: TGCGCCAGCAGCCAACTACCGGGACAGGGGACGCGCGAGCAGTACTTC

clone_size: .
j_call: TRBJ2-5
v_call: TRBV6-1
d_call: .
cdr3_aa: CASRGLIGETQYF
cdr3_nt: TGTGCCAGCAGGGGCCTCATCGGAGAGACCCAGTATTTC

clone_size: .
j_call: TRBJ2-5
v_call: TRBV4-1
d_call: .
cdr3_aa: CASSPQSNRETQYF
cdr3_nt: TGCGCCAGCAGCCCACAATCCAACCGAGAGACCCAGTACTTC

clone_size: few
j_call: TRBJ2-2
v_call: TRBV12-3/TRBV12-4
d_call: TRBD2
cdr3_aa: CASSLGVAGDYTGELFF
cdr3_nt: TGTGCCAGCAGCCTCGGGGTAGCGGGAGACTACACCGGGGAGCTGTTTTTT

clone_size: .
j_call: TRBJ2-3
v_call: TRBV6-1
d_call: TRBD2
cdr3_aa: CASSGRFWGGRAKDTQYF
cdr3_nt: TGTGCCAGCAGTGGACGGTTCTGGGGCGGGAGAGCCAAAGATACGCAGTATTTT

clone_size: .
j_call: TRBJ2-3
v_call: TRBV27
d_call: TRBD1
cdr3_aa: CARGQGVGDTETQYF
cdr3_nt: TGTGCCAGGGGGCAGGGGGTAGGAGACACAGAGACGCAGTATTTT

clone_size: .
j_call: TRBJ2-1
v_call: TRBV6-1
d_call: .
cdr3_aa: CASWTGYNEQFF
cdr3_nt: TGTGCCAGCTGGACTGGTTACAATGAGCAGTTCTTC

clone_size: .
j_call: TRBJ2-1
v_call: TRBV25-1
d_call: .
cdr3_aa: CASTPPQSSYNEQFF
cdr3_nt: TGTGCCAGCACCCCCCCACAGAGCTCCTACAATGAGCAGTTCTTC

clone_size: few
j_call: TRBJ2-7
v_call: TRBV6-1
d_call: .
cdr3_aa: CAGSGGSGEETQYF
cdr3_nt: TGTGCGGGCAGTGGGGGGAGTGGTGAAGAGACGCAGTACTTC

clone_size: .
j_call: TRBJ2-5
v_call: TRBV6-5
d_call: .
cdr3_aa: CASSSGSWETQYF
cdr3_nt: TGTGCCAGCAGTTCCGGGTCCTGGGAGACCCAGTACTTC

clone_size: .
j_call: TRBJ2-3
v_call: TRBV10-1
d_call: .
cdr3_aa: CASSEGKASTDTQYF
cdr3_nt: TGCGCCAGCAGTGAAGGGAAAGCGAGCACAGATACGCAGTATTTT

clone_size: .
j_call: TRBJ2-5
v_call: TRBV27
d_call: .
cdr3_aa: CASRGWDQETQYF
cdr3_nt: TGTGCCAGCAGGGGATGGGACCAAGAGACCCAGTACTTC

clone_size: .
j_call: TRBJ2-3
v_call: TRBV30
d_call: .
cdr3_aa: CACPLSGATQYF
cdr3_nt: TGTGCCTGTCCCTTAAGTGGGGCTACGCAGTATTTT

clone_size: many
j_call: TRBJ2-1
v_call: TRBV4-1
d_call: TRBD2
cdr3_aa: CASSQRLGLAYNEQFF
cdr3_nt: TGCGCCAGCAGCCAGAGACTGGGACTAGCCTACAATGAGCAGTTCTTC

clone_size: medium-sized
j_call: TRBJ2-3
v_call: TRBV10-1
d_call: .
cdr3_aa: CASSETQRAITDTQYF
cdr3_nt: TGCGCCAGCAGTGAGACCCAGCGGGCAATCACAGATACGCAGTATTTT

clone_size: few
j_call: TRBJ2-1
v_call: TRBV27
d_call: .
cdr3_aa: CASSPLREPTWDEQFF
cdr3_nt: TGTGCCAGCAGTCCCCTCCGGGAACCAACCTGGGATGAGCAGTTCTTC

clone_size: .
j_call: TRBJ1-5
v_call: TRBV20-1
d_call: TRBD1
cdr3_aa: CSATKDRVGHQPQHF
cdr3_nt: TGCAGTGCTACCAAGGACAGGGTGGGGCATCAGCCCCAGCATTTT